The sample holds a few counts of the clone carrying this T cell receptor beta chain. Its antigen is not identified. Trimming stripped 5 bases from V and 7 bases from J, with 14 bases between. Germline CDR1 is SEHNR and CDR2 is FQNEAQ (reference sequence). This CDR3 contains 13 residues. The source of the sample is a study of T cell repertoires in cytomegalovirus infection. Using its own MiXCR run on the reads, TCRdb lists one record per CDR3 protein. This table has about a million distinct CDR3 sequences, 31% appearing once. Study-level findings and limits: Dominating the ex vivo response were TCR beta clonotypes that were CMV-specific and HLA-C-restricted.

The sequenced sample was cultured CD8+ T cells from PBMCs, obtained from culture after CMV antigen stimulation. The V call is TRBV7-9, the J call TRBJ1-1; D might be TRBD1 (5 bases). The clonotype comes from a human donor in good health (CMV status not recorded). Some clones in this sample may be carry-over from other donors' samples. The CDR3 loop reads CASSRGVPIEAFF. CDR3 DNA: TGTGCCAGCAGCAGGGGCGTTCCAATTGAAGCTTTCTTT. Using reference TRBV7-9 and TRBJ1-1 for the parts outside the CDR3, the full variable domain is DTGVSQNPRHKITKRGQNVTFRCDPISEHNRLYWYRQTLGQGPEFLTYFQNEAQLEKSRLLSDRFSAERPKGSFSTLEIQRTEQGDSAMYLCASSRGVPIEAFFGQGTRLTVV.